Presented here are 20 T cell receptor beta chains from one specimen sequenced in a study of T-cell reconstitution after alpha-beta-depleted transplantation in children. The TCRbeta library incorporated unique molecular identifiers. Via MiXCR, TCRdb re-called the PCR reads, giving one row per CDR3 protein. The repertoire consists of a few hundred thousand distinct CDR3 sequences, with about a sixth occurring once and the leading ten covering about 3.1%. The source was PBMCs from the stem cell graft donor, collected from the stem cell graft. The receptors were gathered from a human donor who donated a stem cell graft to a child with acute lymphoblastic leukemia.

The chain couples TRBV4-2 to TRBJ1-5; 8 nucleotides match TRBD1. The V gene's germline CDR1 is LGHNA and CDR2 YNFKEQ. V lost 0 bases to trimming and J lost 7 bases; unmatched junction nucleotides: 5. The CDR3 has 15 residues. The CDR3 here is CASSQETDRVQPQHF. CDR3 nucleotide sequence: TGTGCCAGCAGCCAAGAAACGGACAGGGTGCAGCCCCAGCATTTT.

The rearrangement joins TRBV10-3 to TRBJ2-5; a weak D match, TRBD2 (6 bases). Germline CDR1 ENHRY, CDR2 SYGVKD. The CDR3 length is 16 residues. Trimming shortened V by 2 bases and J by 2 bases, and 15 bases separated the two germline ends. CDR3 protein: CAISEGRSGQQETQYF. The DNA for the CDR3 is TGTGCCATCAGTGAGGGTCGCAGCGGGCAGCAAGAGACCCAGTACTTC.

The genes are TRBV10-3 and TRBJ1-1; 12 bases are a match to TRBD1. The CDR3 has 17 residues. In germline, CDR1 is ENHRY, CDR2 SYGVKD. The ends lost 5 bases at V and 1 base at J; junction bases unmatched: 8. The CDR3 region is CAISISGTGGGNTEAFF. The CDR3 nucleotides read TGTGCCATCAGTATCTCCGGGACAGGGGGCGGGAACACTGAAGCTTTCTTT.

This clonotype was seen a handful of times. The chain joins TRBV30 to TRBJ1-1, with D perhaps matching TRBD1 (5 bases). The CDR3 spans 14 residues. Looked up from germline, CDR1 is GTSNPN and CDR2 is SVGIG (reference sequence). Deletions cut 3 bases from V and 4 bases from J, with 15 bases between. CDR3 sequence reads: CAWSGPPGGTEAFF. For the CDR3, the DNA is TGTGCCTGGAGCGGACCTCCTGGGGGCACTGAAGCTTTCTTT. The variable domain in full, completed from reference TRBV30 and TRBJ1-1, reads SQTIHQWPATLVQPVGSPLSLECTVEGTSNPNLYWYRQAAGRGLQLLFYSVGIGQISSEVPQNLSASRPQDRQFILSSKKLLLSDSGFYLCAWSGPPGGTEAFFGQGTRLTVV.

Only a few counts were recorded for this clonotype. CDR3 in DNA: TGTGCCAGCAGCCAATCCCCGGGCATTACTAACACTGAAGCTTTCTTT. Protein: CASSQSPGITNTEAFF. The V call is TRBV7-9, the J call TRBJ1-1; D is unresolved. V lost 5 bases and J lost 2, with 18 bases in between. Germline V lookup: CDR1 SEHNR, CDR2 FQNEAQ (reference sequence). The CDR3 is 16 amino acids.

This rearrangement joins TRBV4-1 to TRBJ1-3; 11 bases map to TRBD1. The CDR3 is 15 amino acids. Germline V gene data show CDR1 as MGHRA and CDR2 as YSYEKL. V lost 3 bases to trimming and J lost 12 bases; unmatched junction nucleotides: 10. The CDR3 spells CASSHLDRGPGGIYF. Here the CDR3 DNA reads TGCGCCAGCAGCCACCTGGACAGGGGGCCAGGCGGCATATATTTT.

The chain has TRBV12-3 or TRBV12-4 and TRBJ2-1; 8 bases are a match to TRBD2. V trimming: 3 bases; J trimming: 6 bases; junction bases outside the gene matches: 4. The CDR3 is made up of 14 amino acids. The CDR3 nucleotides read TGTGCCAGCAGTTTCAGCGGGAGTTTCAATGAGCAGTTCTTC. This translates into CASSFSGSFNEQFF.

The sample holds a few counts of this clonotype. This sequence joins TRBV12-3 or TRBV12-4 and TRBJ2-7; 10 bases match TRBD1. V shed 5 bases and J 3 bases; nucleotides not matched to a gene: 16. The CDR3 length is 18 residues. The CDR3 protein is CASSQARTDRGLVYEQYF. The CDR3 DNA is TGTGCCAGCAGTCAAGCCCGGACGGACAGGGGGTTGGTCTACGAGCAGTACTTC.

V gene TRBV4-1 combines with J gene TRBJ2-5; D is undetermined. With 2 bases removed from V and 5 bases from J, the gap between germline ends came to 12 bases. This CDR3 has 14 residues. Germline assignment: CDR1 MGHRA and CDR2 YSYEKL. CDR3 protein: CASSQLYRRETQYF. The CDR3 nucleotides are TGCGCCAGCAGCCAATTATATAGAAGGGAGACCCAGTACTTC.

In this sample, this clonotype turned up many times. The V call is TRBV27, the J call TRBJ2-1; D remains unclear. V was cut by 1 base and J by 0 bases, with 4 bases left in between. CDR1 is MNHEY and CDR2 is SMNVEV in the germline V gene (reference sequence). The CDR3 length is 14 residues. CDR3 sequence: CASSLFLSYNEQFF. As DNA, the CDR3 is TGTGCCAGCAGTTTATTCCTCTCCTACAATGAGCAGTTCTTC.

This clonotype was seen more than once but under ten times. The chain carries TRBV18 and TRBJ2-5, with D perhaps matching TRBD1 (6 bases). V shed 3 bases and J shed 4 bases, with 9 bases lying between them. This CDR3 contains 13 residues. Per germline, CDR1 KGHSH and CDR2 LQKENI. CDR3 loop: CASSPEGVETQYF. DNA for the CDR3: TGTGCCAGCTCACCCGAGGGGGTAGAGACCCAGTACTTC.

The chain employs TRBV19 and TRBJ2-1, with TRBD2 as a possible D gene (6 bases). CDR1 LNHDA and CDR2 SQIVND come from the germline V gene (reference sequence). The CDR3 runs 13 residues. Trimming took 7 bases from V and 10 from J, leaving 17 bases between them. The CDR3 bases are TGTGCCAGTACTCCCTTTTTAGCGGAAGAGCAGTTCTTC. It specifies CASTPFLAEEQFF.

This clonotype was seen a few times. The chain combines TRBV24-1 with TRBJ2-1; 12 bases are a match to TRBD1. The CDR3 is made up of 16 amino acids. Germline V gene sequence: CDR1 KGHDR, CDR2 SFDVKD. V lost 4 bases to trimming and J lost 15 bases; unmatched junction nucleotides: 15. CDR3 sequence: CATSDELYGTGGDLFF. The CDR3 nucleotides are TGTGCCACCAGTGACGAGCTCTATGGGACAGGGGGCGACCTGTTCTTC.

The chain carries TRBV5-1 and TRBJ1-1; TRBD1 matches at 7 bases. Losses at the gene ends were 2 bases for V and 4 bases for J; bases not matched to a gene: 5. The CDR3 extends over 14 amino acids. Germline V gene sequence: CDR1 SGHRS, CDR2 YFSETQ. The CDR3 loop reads CASSLPTGSTEAFF. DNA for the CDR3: TGCGCCAGCAGCTTACCGACAGGGTCCACTGAAGCTTTCTTT.

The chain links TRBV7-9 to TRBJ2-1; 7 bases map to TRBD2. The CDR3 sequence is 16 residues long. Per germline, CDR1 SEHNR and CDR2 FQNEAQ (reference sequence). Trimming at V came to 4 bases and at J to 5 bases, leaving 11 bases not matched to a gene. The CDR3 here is CASSWSGLAEDNEQFF. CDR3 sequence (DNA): TGTGCCAGCAGCTGGAGCGGGCTAGCGGAAGACAATGAGCAGTTCTTC.

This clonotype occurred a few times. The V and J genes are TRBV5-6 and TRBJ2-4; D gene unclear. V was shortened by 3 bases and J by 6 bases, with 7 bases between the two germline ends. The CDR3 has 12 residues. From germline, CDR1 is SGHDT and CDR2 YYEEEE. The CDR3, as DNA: TGTGCCAGCAGCTCGAGTACAAACATTCAGTACTTC. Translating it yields CASSSSTNIQYF. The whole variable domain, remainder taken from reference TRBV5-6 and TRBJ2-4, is DAGVTQSPTHLIKTRGQQVTLRCSPKSGHDTVSWYQQALGQGPQFIFQYYEEEERQRGNFPDRFSGHQFPNYSSELNVNALLLGDSALYLCASSSSTNIQYFGAGTRLSVL.

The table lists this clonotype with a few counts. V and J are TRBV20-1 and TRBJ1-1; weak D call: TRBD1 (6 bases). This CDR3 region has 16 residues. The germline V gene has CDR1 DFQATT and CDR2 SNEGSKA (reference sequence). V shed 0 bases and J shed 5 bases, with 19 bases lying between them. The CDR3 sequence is CSARDPTGRGKTEAFF. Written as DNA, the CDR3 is TGCAGTGCTAGAGATCCCACAGGGCGAGGCAAAACTGAAGCTTTCTTT.

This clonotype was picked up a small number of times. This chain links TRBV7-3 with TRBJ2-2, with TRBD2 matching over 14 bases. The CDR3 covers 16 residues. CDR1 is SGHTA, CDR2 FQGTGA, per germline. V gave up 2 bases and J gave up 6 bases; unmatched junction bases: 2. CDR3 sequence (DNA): TGTGCCAGCAGCTTAGGGACTAGCGGGAGCCCCGGGGAGCTGTTTTTT. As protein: CASSLGTSGSPGELFF.

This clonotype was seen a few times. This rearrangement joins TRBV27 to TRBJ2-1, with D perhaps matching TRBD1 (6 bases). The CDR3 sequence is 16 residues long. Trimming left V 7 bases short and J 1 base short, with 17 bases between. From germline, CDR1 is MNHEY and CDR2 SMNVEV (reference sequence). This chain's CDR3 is CASKALQGISYNEQFF. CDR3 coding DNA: TGTGCCAGCAAAGCGCTACAGGGAATTTCCTACAATGAGCAGTTCTTC.

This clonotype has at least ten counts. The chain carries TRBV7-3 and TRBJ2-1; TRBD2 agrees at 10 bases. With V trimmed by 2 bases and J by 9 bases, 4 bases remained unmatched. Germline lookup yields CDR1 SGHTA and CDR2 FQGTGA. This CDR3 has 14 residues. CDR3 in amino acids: CASSLLAGEGEQFF. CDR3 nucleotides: TGTGCCAGCAGCTTACTAGCGGGAGAGGGTGAGCAGTTCTTC.